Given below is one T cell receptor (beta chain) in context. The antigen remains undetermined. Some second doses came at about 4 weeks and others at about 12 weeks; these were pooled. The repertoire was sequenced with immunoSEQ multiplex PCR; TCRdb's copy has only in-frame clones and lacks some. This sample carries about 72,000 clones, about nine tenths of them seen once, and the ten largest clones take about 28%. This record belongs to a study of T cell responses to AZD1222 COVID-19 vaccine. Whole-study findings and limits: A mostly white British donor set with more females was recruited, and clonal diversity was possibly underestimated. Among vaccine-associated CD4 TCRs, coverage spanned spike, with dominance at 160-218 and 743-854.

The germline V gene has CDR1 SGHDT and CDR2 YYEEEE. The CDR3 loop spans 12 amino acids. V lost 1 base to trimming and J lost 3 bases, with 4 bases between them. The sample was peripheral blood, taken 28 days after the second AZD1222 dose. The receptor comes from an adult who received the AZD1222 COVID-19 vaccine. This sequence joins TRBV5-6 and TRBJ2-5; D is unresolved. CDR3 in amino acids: CASSLLEETQYF. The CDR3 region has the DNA TGTGCCAGCAGCTTGCTAGAAGAGACCCAGTACTTC.